The T cell receptor beta chain under discussion was sequenced for a study of blood T cell repertoires in COVID-19. V lost 1 base and J 2 bases, leaving 19 bases between the germline ends. Germline CDR1 and CDR2: SGHTS and YDEGEE. The CDR3 covers 18 residues. Study processing details: Reference gene primer amplification gave nucleated cell count estimates. This table comes from immunoSEQ multiplex PCR, and its TCRdb copy is limited to in-frame clones, with some not included. V, J and clone size derive from that table, while D and trimming were established from the DNA sequence. The sample shows 350,000 to 400,000 clones, approximately 92% of them seen only once.

The sequence derives from a man younger than 35 who had recovered from COVID-19. Sequencing used PBMCs or T cells enriched from blood (not recorded which). The V gene is TRBV5-8, the J gene TRBJ1-5; D unclear. The DNA for the CDR3 is TGTGCCAGCAGCTTGCCCTATGGGTGGCGGGGAGGCAATCAGCCCCAGCATTTT. Translated, it gives CASSLPYGWRGGNQPQHF.